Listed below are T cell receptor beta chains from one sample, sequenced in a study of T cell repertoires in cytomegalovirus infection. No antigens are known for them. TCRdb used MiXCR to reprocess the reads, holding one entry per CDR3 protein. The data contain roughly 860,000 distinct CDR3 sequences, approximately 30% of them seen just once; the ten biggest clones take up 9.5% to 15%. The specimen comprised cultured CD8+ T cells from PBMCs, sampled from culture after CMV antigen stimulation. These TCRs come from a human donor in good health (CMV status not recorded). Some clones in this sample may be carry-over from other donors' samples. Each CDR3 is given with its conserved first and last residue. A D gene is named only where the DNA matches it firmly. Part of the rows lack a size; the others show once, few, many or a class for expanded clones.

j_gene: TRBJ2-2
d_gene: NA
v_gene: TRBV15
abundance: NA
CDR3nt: TGTGCCACCAGCTTCTTTACGGAGAGGGGGAGGACCGGGGAGCTGTTTTTT
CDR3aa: CATSFFTERGRTGELFF

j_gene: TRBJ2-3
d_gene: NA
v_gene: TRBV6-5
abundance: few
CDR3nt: TGTGCCAGCAGGCCGACGTGGGGCCCTAGCACAGATACGCAGTATTTT
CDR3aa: CASRPTWGPSTDTQYF

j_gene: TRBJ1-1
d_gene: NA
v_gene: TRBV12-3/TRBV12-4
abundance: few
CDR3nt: TGTGCCAGCAGTTTAGTTGGGGGTGTCGAAGCTTTCTTT
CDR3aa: CASSLVGGVEAFF

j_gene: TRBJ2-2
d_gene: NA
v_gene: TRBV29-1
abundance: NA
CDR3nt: TGCAGCGTTGAGGGCAGGGGGGTCGGCGGGGAGCTGTTTTTT
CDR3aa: CSVEGRGVGGELFF

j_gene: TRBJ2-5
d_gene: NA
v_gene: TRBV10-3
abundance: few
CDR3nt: TGTGCCATCAGTGAGTCGATAGGGTTTGGAGAGACCCAGTACTTC
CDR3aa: CAISESIGFGETQYF

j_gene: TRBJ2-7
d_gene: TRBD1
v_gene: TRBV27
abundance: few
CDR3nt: TGTGCCAGCAGGATCATTGGACAGGGAATGTACGAGCAGTACTTC
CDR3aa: CASRIIGQGMYEQYF

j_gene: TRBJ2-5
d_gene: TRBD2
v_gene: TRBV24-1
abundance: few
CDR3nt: TGTGCCACCAGCGGGAGCGGGGAAAGGGAGACCCAGTACTTC
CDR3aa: CATSGSGERETQYF

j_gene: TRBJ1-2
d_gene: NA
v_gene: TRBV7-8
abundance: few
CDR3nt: TGTGCCAGCAGCTTAGAGATTCTGGACTATGGCTACACCTTC
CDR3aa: CASSLEILDYGYTF

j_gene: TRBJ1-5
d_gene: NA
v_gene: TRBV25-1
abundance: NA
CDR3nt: TGTGCCAGCAGTGAATCCACAGGGTTCAGCAATCAGCCCCAGCATTTT
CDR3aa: CASSESTGFSNQPQHF

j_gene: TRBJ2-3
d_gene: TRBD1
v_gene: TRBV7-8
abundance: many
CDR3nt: TGTGCCAGCAGCTTAGAGCGACAGGGGCTCACCTTCACAGATACGCAGTATTTT
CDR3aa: CASSLERQGLTFTDTQYF

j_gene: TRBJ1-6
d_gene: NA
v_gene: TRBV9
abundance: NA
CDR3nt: TGTGCCAGCAGCGTAGGGGCAGGGGTTCGGGATTTTAATTCACCCCTCCACTTT
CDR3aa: CASSVGAGVRDFNSPLHF

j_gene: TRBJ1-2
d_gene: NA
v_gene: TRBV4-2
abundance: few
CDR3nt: TGTGCCAGCAGCCAAGACCGGGCGCTTAACTATGGCTACACCTTC
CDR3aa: CASSQDRALNYGYTF

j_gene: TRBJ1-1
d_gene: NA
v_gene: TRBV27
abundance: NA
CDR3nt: TGTGCCAGCAGTTTAACACACCGGACTGAAGCTTTCTTT
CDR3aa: CASSLTHRTEAFF

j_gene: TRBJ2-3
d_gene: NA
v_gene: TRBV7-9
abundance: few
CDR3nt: TGTGCCAGCAGCCACCCTTTAGCAGATACGCAGTATTTT
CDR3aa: CASSHPLADTQYF

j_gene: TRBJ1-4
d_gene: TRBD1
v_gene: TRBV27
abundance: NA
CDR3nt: TGTGCCAGCAGCCCGGGACAGGGCACTGAAAAACTGTTTTTT
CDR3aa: CASSPGQGTEKLFF

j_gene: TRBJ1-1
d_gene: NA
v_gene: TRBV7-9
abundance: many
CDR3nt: TGTGCCAGCAGTCCGGGTGTAACTGAAGCTTTCTTT
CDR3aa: CASSPGVTEAFF

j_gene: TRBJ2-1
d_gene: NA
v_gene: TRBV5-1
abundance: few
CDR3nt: TGCGCCAGCAGCTTAAGGACGGCGATCGATGAGCAGTTCTTC
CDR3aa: CASSLRTAIDEQFF

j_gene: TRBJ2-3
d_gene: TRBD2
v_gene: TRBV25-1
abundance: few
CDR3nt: TGTGCCAGCAGTGAGGCGGGACTAGCACCAGATACGCAGTATTTT
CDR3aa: CASSEAGLAPDTQYF

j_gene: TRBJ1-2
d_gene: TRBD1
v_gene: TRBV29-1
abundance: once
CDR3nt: TGCAGCGTTGCGGCCAGGGGGTATGGCTACACCTTC
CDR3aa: CSVAARGYGYTF

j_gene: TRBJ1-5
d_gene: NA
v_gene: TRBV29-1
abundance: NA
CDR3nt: TGCAGCGTTGGGTCGGGCAATCAGCCCCAGCATTTT
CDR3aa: CSVGSGNQPQHF

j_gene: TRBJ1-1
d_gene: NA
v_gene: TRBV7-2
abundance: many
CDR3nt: TGTGCCAGCGCCCTTGGGGGTTGGACTGAAGCTTTCTTT
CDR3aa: CASALGGWTEAFF

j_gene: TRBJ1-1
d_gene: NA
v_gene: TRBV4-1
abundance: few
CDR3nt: TGCGCCAGCTTGCCCACCCGGGACACTAAGAACACTGAAGCTTTCTTT
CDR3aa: CASLPTRDTKNTEAFF

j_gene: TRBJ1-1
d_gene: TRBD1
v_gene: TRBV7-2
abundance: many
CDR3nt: TGTGCCAGCAGCTTAGCGGAGATCGGGGACAGAGGAAACACTGAAGCTTTCTTT
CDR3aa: CASSLAEIGDRGNTEAFF

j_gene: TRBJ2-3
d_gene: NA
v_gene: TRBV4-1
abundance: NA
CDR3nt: TGCGCCAGCAGCCGCTTCGATACCGGGGGCACAGATACGCAGTATTTT
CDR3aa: CASSRFDTGGTDTQYF

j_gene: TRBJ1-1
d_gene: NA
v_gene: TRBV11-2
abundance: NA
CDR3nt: TGTGCCAGCAGCCCCGGGGGGGCAAGTACTGAAGCTTTCTTT
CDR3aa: CASSPGGASTEAFF

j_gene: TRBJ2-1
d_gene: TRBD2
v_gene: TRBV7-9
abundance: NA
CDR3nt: TGTGCCAGCAGCCCACCGGGGGGGCTATCAGCTGAGCAGTTCTTC
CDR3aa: CASSPPGGLSAEQFF

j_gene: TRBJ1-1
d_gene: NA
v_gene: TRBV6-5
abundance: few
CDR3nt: TGTGCCAGCAGTTACTCGATGCAGGGCACTGAAGCTTTCTTT
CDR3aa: CASSYSMQGTEAFF

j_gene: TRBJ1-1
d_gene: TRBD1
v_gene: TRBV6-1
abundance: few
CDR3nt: TGTGCCAGCAGTGAACTCGGGACAGTGAACACTGAAGCTTTCTTT
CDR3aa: CASSELGTVNTEAFF

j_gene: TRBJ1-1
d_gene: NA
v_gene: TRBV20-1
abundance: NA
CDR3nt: TGCAGTGCTCCTGATGGGGGCACTGAAGCTTTCTTT
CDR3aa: CSAPDGGTEAFF

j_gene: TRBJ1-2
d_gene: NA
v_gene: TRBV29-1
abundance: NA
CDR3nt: TGCAGCGTTGAAGACTACGGCTACACCTTC
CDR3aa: CSVEDYGYTF

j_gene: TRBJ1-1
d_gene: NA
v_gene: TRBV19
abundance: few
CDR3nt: TGTGCCAGTAGTATGAGCCCCGAATTGAACACTGAAGCTTTCTTT
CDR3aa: CASSMSPELNTEAFF

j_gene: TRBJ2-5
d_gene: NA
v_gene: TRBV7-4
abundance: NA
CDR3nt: TGTGCCAGCAGTTCACGGGACACAACTCAAGAGACCCAGTACTTC
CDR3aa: CASSSRDTTQETQYF

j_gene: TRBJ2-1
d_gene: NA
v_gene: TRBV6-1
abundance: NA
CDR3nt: TGTGCCAGCAGCTTACACAGGGCAGGGAGCTCCTACAATGAGCAGTTCTTC
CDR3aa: CASSLHRAGSSYNEQFF

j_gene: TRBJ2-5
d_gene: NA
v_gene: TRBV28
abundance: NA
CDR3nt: TGTGCCAGCAGTTTAAGTAAAAGAGAGACCCAGTACTTC
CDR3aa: CASSLSKRETQYF

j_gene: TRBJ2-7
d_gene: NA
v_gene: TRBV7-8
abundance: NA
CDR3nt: TGTGCCAGCAGCTTAGGGGGGCCTGCCCGAGCCTACGAGCAGTACTTC
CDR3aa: CASSLGGPARAYEQYF

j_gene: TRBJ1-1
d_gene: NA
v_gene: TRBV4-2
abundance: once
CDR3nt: TGTGCCAGCAGCCCGGGGAGGGGTGCCCTTGAAGCTTTCTTT
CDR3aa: CASSPGRGALEAFF

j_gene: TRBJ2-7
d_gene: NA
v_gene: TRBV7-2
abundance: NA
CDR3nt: TGTGCCAGCAGCCCTGAGACAGGTTGGGAGCAGTACTTC
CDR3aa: CASSPETGWEQYF

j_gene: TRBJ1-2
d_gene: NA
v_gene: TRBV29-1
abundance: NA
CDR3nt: TGCAGCGTTGTACGGGACTATGGCTACACCTTC
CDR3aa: CSVVRDYGYTF

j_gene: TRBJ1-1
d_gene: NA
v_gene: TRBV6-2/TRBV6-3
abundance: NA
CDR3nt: TGTGCCAGCAGTTACTCGAGCCCGGACAGCTCTTTCTTT
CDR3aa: CASSYSSPDSSFF

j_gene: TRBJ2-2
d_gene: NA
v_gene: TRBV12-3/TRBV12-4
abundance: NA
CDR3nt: TGTGTCAGCAGTCGAAAGGACCGAGTTCAAGCGAACACCGGGGAGCTGTTTTTT
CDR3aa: CVSSRKDRVQANTGELFF

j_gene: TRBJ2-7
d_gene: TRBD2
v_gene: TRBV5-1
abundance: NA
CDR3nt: TGCGCCAGCAGCGTGACTAGCGGGGGTACCTACGAGCAGTACTTC
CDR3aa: CASSVTSGGTYEQYF

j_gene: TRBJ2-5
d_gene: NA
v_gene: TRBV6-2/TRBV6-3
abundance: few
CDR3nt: TGTGCCAGCTGGAAGGACCTCCAAGAGACCCAGTACTTC
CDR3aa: CASWKDLQETQYF

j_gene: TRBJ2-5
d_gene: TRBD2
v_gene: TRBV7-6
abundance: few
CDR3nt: TGTGCCAGCAGCTCGATAGCGGGGGGGCTTGAGACCCAGTACTTC
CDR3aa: CASSSIAGGLETQYF

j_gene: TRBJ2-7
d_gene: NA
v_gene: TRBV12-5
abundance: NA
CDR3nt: TGTGCTAGTGGTTGGGAACAGGGCGACTACGAGCAGTACTTC
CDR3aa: CASGWEQGDYEQYF

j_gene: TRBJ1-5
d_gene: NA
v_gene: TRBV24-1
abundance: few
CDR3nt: TGTGCCACCAGTGATGGGACAAAACAGCCCCAGCATTTT
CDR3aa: CATSDGTKQPQHF

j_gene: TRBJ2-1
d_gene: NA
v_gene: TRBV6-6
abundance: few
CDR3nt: NA
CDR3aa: CASSSSGPTSSYNEQFF

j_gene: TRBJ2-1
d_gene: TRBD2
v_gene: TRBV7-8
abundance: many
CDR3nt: TGTGCCAGCAGCTTGTCCCGGGGGGGCAATAGGCAGTTCTTC
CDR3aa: CASSLSRGGNRQFF

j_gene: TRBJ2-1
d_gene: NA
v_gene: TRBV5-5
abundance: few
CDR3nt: TGTGCCAGCAGCTTGGTTTCTACCTACAATGAGCAGTTCTTC
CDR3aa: CASSLVSTYNEQFF

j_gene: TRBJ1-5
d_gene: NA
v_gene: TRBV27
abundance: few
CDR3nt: TGTGCCAGCAGTTCAACCCCGGGTTTTCAGCCCCAGCATTTT
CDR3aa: CASSSTPGFQPQHF

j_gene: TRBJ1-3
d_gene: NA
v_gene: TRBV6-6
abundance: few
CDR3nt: TGTGCCAGCAGTTACTCGATTAGCTCTGGAAACACCATATATTTT
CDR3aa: CASSYSISSGNTIYF

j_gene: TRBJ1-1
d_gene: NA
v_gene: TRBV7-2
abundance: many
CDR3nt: TGTGCCAGCAGCTTAGCCCTCTTAAACACTGAAGCTTTCTTT
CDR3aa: CASSLALLNTEAFF

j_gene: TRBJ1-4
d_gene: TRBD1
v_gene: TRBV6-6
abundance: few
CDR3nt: TGTGCCAGCAGTTACCTCCCTTCGGGACAGAACAATGAAAAACTGTTTTTT
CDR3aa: CASSYLPSGQNNEKLFF

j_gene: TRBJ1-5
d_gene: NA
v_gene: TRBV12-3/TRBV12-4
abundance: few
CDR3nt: TGTGCCAGCAGCCCGACCCCCCAGGTTAGCAATCAGCCCCAGCATTTT
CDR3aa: CASSPTPQVSNQPQHF

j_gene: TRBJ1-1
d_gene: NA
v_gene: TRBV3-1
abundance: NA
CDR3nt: TGTGCCAGCAGCCAAGATTTTCCAGTGACAAGACCGAACACTGAAGCTTTCTTT
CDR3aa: CASSQDFPVTRPNTEAFF

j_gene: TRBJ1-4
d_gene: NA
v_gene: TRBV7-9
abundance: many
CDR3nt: TGTGCCAGCAGCCCCTGGACGGGAGAGAATGAAAAACTGTTTTTT
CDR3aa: CASSPWTGENEKLFF

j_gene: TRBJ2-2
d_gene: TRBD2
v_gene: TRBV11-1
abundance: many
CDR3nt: TGTGCCAGCAGCACCGGTCGGGGGGGAGGCACCGGGGAGCTGTTTTTT
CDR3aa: CASSTGRGGGTGELFF

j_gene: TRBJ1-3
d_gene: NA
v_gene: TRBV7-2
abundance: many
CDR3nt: TGTGCCAGCAGCTTTCTCTCCGGATCGGGAAACACCATATATTTT
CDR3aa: CASSFLSGSGNTIYF